Listed here are 14 T cell receptor beta chains from one sample, sequenced in a study of control samples from healthy donors and cancer patients. Measured with immunoSEQ multiplex PCR; TCRdb has only the in-frame clones, and not every one. The sample has over 80,000 clones, just under 85% seen once. Specimen: blood. The receptors were gathered from a man under 40 in good health.

V and J are TRBV30 and TRBJ1-6; D may be TRBD1 (5 bases). Per germline, CDR1 GTSNPN and CDR2 SVGIG (reference sequence). The CDR3 runs 14 residues. The V end lost 0 bases, the J end lost 9 bases, and 12 bases lay between the germline ends. The CDR3 here is CAWSVPQGFSPLHF. The CDR3 DNA reads TGTGCCTGGAGTGTACCCCAGGGTTTTTCACCCCTCCACTTT.

The chain has TRBV7-8 and TRBJ2-1, with D perhaps given as TRBD1 or TRBD2 (6 bases each). The CDR3 totals 15 residues. Trimming left V 5 bases short and J 6 bases short, with 17 bases between. Looked up from germline, CDR1 is SGHVS and CDR2 is FQNEAQ. The chain's CDR3 is CASSPGRGRGNEQFF. CDR3 coding DNA: TGTGCCAGCAGCCCGGGACGGGGGCGGGGCAATGAGCAGTTCTTC.

The V and J genes are TRBV5-6 and TRBJ1-2; D is undetermined. The germline gives CDR1 SGHDT, CDR2 YYEEEE. The ends were cut back, 0 bases at V and 3 bases at J, with 15 bases in the middle. The CDR3 consists of 16 residues. The CDR3, as DNA: TGTGCCAGCAGCTTGGCAGGTGTAGGACGGGACTATGGCTACACCTTC. Its protein is CASSLAGVGRDYGYTF. The entire variable domain, with the rest obtained from reference TRBV5-6 and TRBJ1-2, is as follows: DAGVTQSPTHLIKTRGQQVTLRCSPKSGHDTVSWYQQALGQGPQFIFQYYEEEERQRGNFPDRFSGHQFPNYSSELNVNALLLGDSALYLCASSLAGVGRDYGYTFGSGTRLTVV.

The chain uses TRBV9 and TRBJ2-2, with 9 bases aligning to TRBD2. V trimming: 4 bases; J trimming: 3 bases; junction bases outside the gene matches: 7. Germline CDR1 is SGDLS and CDR2 is YYNGEE. The CDR3 has 16 amino acids. CDR3 bases: TGTGCCAGCAGCCCCCGGCGGGGGGGCCACACCGGGGAGCTGTTTTTT. This codes for CASSPRRGGHTGELFF.

The V call is TRBV19, the J call TRBJ2-7; D not resolved. The germline V gene has CDR1 LNHDA and CDR2 SQIVND (reference sequence). This CDR3 comprises 11 residues. The V end lost 5 bases, the J end lost 3 bases, and 5 bases lay between the germline ends. This CDR3 reads CASSVGYEQYF. The CDR3 DNA reads as TGTGCCAGTAGTGTCGGCTACGAGCAGTACTTC. Together with reference TRBV19 and TRBJ2-7, the CDR3 gives the full variable domain: DGGITQSPKYLFRKEGQNVTLSCEQNLNHDAMYWYRQDPGQGLRLIYYSQIVNDFQKGDIAEGYSVSREKKESFPLTVTSAQKNPTAFYLCASSVGYEQYFGPGTRLTVT.

This chain links TRBV27 with TRBJ1-5; D unclear. V was clipped by 6 bases and J by 4 bases, with 10 bases between them. This CDR3 has 13 residues. The germline V gene has CDR1 MNHEY and CDR2 SMNVEV (reference sequence). The CDR3 sequence: CASSGEFNQPQHF. CDR3 in DNA: TGTGCCAGCAGCGGGGAATTTAATCAGCCCCAGCATTTT.

The chain combines TRBV7-9 with TRBJ1-2, with 7 bases identical to TRBD1. The CDR3 is made up of 17 amino acids. From germline, CDR1 is SEHNR and CDR2 FQNEAQ (reference sequence). The V and J ends lost 6 bases and 0 bases, in that order; junction bases with no gene match: 13. DNA for the CDR3: TGTGCCAGCAGTTTAAATACAGGGACAGCTGCTAACTATGGCTACACCTTC. Residues: CASSLNTGTAANYGYTF.

The chain recombines TRBV27 with TRBJ1-2, with TRBD1 matching 7 bases. From germline, CDR1 is MNHEY and CDR2 SMNVEV (reference sequence). V lost 5 bases, J lost 0 bases, and 9 bases stayed unmatched. This CDR3 contains 16 residues. For the CDR3, the DNA is TGTGCCAGCAGTCCAAAAACAGGGGTTGCTAACTATGGCTACACCTTC. This codes for CASSPKTGVANYGYTF.

The chain recombines TRBV12-5 with TRBJ1-5, with D uncertain. Germline assignment: CDR1 LGHNT and CDR2 FRNRAP. The V gene lost 5 bases and the J gene lost 4 bases, with 9 bases spanning the gap. This CDR3 has 13 residues. The CDR3 bases are TGTGCTAGTGGTCAGTCCCAGAATCAGCCCCAGCATTTT. Translating gives CASGQSQNQPQHF.

The gene calls are TRBV7-9 and TRBJ2-1; no definite D call. Per the germline V gene, CDR1 is SEHNR and CDR2 is FQNEAQ (reference sequence). Deletions cut 6 bases from V and 7 bases from J, with 10 bases between. This CDR3 region has 12 residues. The CDR3 DNA reads as TGTGCCAGCAGTTACAGTGGGAATGAGCAGTTCTTC. It translates to CASSYSGNEQFF.

This clone was found many times. CDR3 in DNA: TGTGCCAGCAGCTCTGATCGAAGCTCTGGGGCCAACGTCCTGACTTTC. Translated, it gives CASSSDRSSGANVLTF. The chain links TRBV7-9 to TRBJ2-6; D gene unclear. The germline V and J ends were trimmed by 4 bases and 0 bases, with 10 bases remaining between them. This CDR3 contains 16 residues. Germline assignment: CDR1 SEHNR and CDR2 FQNEAQ (reference sequence).

This chain links TRBV25-1 with TRBJ1-2; D unresolved. Per the germline V gene, CDR1 is MGHDK and CDR2 is SYGVNS. The V end lost 3 bases, the J end lost 8 bases, and 16 bases lay between the germline ends. This CDR3 is built from 14 residues. The CDR3 DNA follows: TGTGCCAGCAGTGATGAGGTGGAAAGCCGGGGCTACACCTTC. Its protein is CASSDEVESRGYTF.

The rearrangement links TRBV27 to TRBJ2-7; the D gene could be TRBD1 or TRBD2 (6 bases each). The CDR3 totals 14 residues. Trimming stripped 2 bases from V and 3 bases from J, with 11 bases between. The germline V gene encodes CDR1 MNHEY and CDR2 SMNVEV (reference sequence). The CDR3 nucleotides read TGTGCCAGCAGTTTAGGGGGGCCAGGCTACGAGCAGTACTTC. Residues: CASSLGGPGYEQYF.

This clone was seen just once. This CDR3 is CASSSSGTPAGELFF. The CDR3 coding sequence is TGTGCCAGCAGCTCCTCCGGGACTCCGGCCGGGGAGCTGTTTTTT. The V and J genes are TRBV7-7 and TRBJ2-2; TRBD2 might be the D (6 bases). Looked up from germline, CDR1 is SSHAT and CDR2 is FNYEAQ (reference sequence). Trimming shortened V by 4 bases and J by 6 bases, and 15 bases separated the two germline ends. The CDR3 totals 15 residues.